This T cell receptor (beta chain) comes out of a study of cytomegalovirus exposure and HLA in healthy donors. The CDR3 totals 15 residues. Germline V gene data show CDR1 as SGHDN and CDR2 as FVKESK. V lost 0 bases and J lost 4, with 12 bases in between. Both 60 Vbeta primers and 13 Jbeta primers went into the PCR. TCRdb's table, derived via immunoSEQ multiplex PCR, lists solely in-frame clones and lacks some. Among 100,000 to 150,000 clones listed, around three quarters were seen once. The rearrangement links TRBV14 to TRBJ1-2; D gene unclear. Sequenced: PBMCs. The origin of this receptor is a man aged 25 to 45 in good health and CMV-seronegative. Written as DNA, the CDR3 is TGTGCCAGCAGCCAAGAGGGCAGCCCTTTCTATGGCTACACCTTC. It translates to CASSQEGSPFYGYTF.